The 19 T cell receptor beta chains below come from one sample, sequenced in a study of blood T cell repertoires in COVID-19. TCRdb's table, derived via immunoSEQ multiplex PCR, lists solely in-frame clones and lacks some. The data show tens of thousands of clones, with approximately 82% seen just once and approximately 6% held by the top ten. The sample comprised peripheral blood. The receptors were sampled from an elderly woman with acute or convalescent COVID-19.

This clone occurred once. V usage is TRBV11-2 and J usage is TRBJ1-4; D uncertain. CDR1 and CDR2 (germline): SGHAT, FQNNGV. The germline V and J ends were trimmed by 0 bases and 0 bases, with 8 bases remaining between them. The CDR3 sequence is 16 residues long. The CDR3 DNA reads TGTGCCAGCAGCTTAGAGGGCGGGGCAACTAATGAAAAACTGTTTTTT. Translating it yields CASSLEGGATNEKLFF. Full variable domain (remainder filled in from reference TRBV11-2 and TRBJ1-4): EAGVAQSPRYKIIEKRQSVAFWCNPISGHATLYWYQQILGQGPKLLIQFQNNGVVDDSQLPKDRFSAERLKGVDSTLKIQPAKLEDSAVYLCASSLEGGATNEKLFFGSGTQLSVL.

J is TRBJ1-6 and V is TRBV19, with TRBD1 identical over 8 bases. The V and J ends lost 5 bases and 7 bases, in that order; junction bases with no gene match: 13. Germline values: CDR1 LNHDA, CDR2 SQIVND (reference sequence). This CDR3 has 17 residues. CDR3 in DNA: TGTGCCAGTAGTCCGCGGACAGGGAGAGTTCCCAATTCACCCCTCCACTTT. Protein product: CASSPRTGRVPNSPLHF.

Only one count was recorded for this clone. The rearrangement links TRBV16 to TRBJ1-1; no clear D. Germline V lookup: CDR1 KGHSY, CDR2 FQNENV. V dropped 0 bases and J dropped 10 bases, with 12 bases sitting between them. The CDR3 length is 13 residues. CDR3 region: CASSQSLSILAFF. The CDR3 nucleotides read TGTGCCAGCAGCCAATCCCTAAGTATTCTAGCTTTCTTT. Drawing the rest from reference TRBV16 and TRBJ1-1, the complete variable domain is GEEVAQTPKHLVRGEGQKAKLYCAPIKGHSYVFWYQQVLKNEFKFLISFQNENVFDETGMPKERFSAKCLPNSPCSLEIQATKLEDSAVYFCASSQSLSILAFFGQGTRLTVV.

As DNA, the CDR3 is TGTGCCAGCAGCCTCCCTCTTACAGATACGCAGTATTTT. Its translation: CASSLPLTDTQYF. The chain employs TRBV12-3 or TRBV12-4 and TRBJ2-3; D call uncertain. The CDR3 consists of 13 residues. Trimming shortened V by 6 bases and J by 3 bases, and 10 bases separated the two germline ends.

This CDR3 is CASSLLTVRNYGYTF. Written as DNA, the CDR3 is TGTGCCAGCAGCTTGCTGACAGTTCGAAACTATGGCTACACCTTC. This rearrangement joins TRBV5-6 to TRBJ1-2, with TRBD1 as a possible D gene (5 bases). The CDR3 runs to 15 residues. The ends were cut back, 1 base at V and 2 bases at J, with 12 bases in the middle. Per the germline V gene, CDR1 is SGHDT and CDR2 is YYEEEE.

V gene TRBV15 combines with J gene TRBJ1-2; TRBD1 is a possible D gene (5 bases). V dropped 0 bases and J dropped 6 bases, with 11 bases sitting between them. Germline V gene lookup returns CDR1 LNHNV and CDR2 YYDKDF (reference sequence). The CDR3 runs 14 residues. The CDR3 DNA follows: TGTGCCACCAGCAGAGATTGGGCCAGGGATGGCTACACCTTC. Translated: CATSRDWARDGYTF.

CDR3 sequence: CASSPDRGSYEQYF. The CDR3 DNA reads as TGTGCCAGCTCACCAGACAGGGGGTCCTACGAGCAGTACTTC. The J gene is TRBJ2-7, the V gene TRBV18; TRBD1 agrees at 9 bases. V dropped 2 bases and J dropped 1; count of bases not matched to a gene: 0. Germline-derived CDR1 and CDR2 are KGHSH and LQKENI. The CDR3 has 14 residues.

In nucleotides, the CDR3 is TGTGCCAGTACCTCCGCGAGGGGGTCCTGGCAGCCCCAGCATTTT. Translating it yields CASTSARGSWQPQHF. The chain recombines TRBV19 with TRBJ1-5; the D gene is possibly TRBD1 (6 bases). CDR3 length: 15 amino acids. Trimming pared 7 bases from V and 7 bases from J, leaving 20 bases between. CDR1 is LNHDA, CDR2 SQIVND, per germline (reference sequence).

The chain carries TRBV6-5 and TRBJ2-4, with D maybe TRBD1 (6 bases). The germline V gene encodes CDR1 MNHEY and CDR2 SVGAGI. V lost 8 bases to trimming and J lost 7 bases, with 15 bases between them. The CDR3 has 13 amino acids. This CDR3 reads CASLRDIANIQYF. The CDR3 bases are TGTGCCAGCCTCCGGGACATTGCCAACATTCAGTACTTC.

With regard to this clone: Its ends do not fully match the called genes, so a read error is possible. This chain uses TRBV29-1 with TRBJ1-2; TRBD1 matches at 9 bases. This CDR3 spans 13 amino acids. CDR1 SQVTM and CDR2 ANQGSEA come from the germline V gene. CDR3 nucleotides: TGCAGCGTTGGTGGGGGACAGGGCTATGTCTACACCTTC. Its translation: CSVGGGQGYVYTF.

The table lists this clone with a count of one. The rearrangement joins TRBV11-2 to TRBJ2-5; 7 positions match TRBD1. The CDR3 is 13 residues long. With V trimmed by 6 bases and J by 5 bases, 6 bases remained unmatched. Germline lookup yields CDR1 SGHAT and CDR2 FQNNGV. CDR3 residues: CASRGMDRETQYF. The CDR3, as DNA: TGTGCCAGCAGGGGAATGGACAGGGAGACCCAGTACTTC. The full variable domain, with the rest looked up from reference TRBV11-2 and TRBJ2-5, is EAGVAQSPRYKIIEKRQSVAFWCNPISGHATLYWYQQILGQGPKLLIQFQNNGVVDDSQLPKDRFSAERLKGVDSTLKIQPAKLEDSAVYLCASRGMDRETQYFGPGTRLLVL.

This chain links TRBV19 with TRBJ2-1, with 10 bases that match TRBD2. V lost 4 bases, J lost 0 bases, and 3 bases stayed unmatched. CDR3 size: 16 residues. Looked up from germline, CDR1 is LNHDA and CDR2 is SQIVND (reference sequence). For the CDR3, the DNA is TGTGCCAGTAGTACTTCTAGCGGGAGCTCCTACAATGAGCAGTTCTTC. This codes for CASSTSSGSSYNEQFF.

V gene TRBV6-2 or TRBV6-3 combines with J gene TRBJ2-2, with TRBD2 identical over 16 bases. The CDR3 contains 19 residues. Trimming cost V 2 bases and J 4 bases; bases outside gene matches: 7. Per the germline V gene, CDR1 is MNHEY and CDR2 is SVGEGT. CDR3 sequence: CASSYPGTSGGAGTGELFF. In nucleotides, the CDR3 is TGTGCCAGCAGTTACCCCGGGACTAGCGGGGGGGCCGGCACCGGGGAGCTGTTTTTT.

V and J are TRBV2 and TRBJ2-2; 8 nucleotides line up with TRBD2. CDR3 length: 16 residues. The V gene end was trimmed by 6 bases and the J gene end by 2 bases; junction bases not matched to a gene: 8. CDR1 SNHLY and CDR2 FYNNEI come from the germline V gene. The CDR3 sequence: CASRSLAGQNTGELFF. The CDR3 coding sequence is TGTGCCAGCAGATCATTAGCGGGACAAAACACCGGGGAGCTGTTTTTT.

The genes are TRBV5-8 and TRBJ1-5, with TRBD1 matching over 8 bases. The CDR3 sequence is 16 residues long. J was trimmed by 6 bases and V by 4 bases; bases with no gene match: 12. Germline loops: CDR1 SGHTS, CDR2 YDEGEE. The CDR3 region has the DNA TGTGCCAGCAGCATAATACCGGGACAGGATGTTCAGCCCCAGCATTTT. Translation: CASSIIPGQDVQPQHF. The full variable domain, completed using reference TRBV5-8 and TRBJ1-5, is EAGVTQSPTHLIKTRGQQATLRCSPISGHTSVYWYQQALGLGLQFLLWYDEGEERNRGNFPPRFSGRQFPNYSSELNVNALELEDSALYLCASSIIPGQDVQPQHFGDGTRLSIL.

V gene TRBV6-2 or TRBV6-3 combines with J gene TRBJ2-6, with 12 nucleotides matching TRBD2. CDR1 is MNHEY and CDR2 is SVGEGT in the germline V gene. The CDR3 extends over 17 amino acids. V lost 6 bases to trimming and J lost 2 bases; unmatched junction nucleotides: 5. CDR3 residues: CASSPSGGAPGANVLTF. The CDR3 DNA reads TGTGCCAGCAGCCCTAGCGGGGGGGCCCCTGGGGCCAACGTCCTGACTTTC.

V gene TRBV6-5 combines with J gene TRBJ2-3; a weak D match, TRBD1 (5 bases). Germline lookup yields CDR1 MNHEY and CDR2 SVGAGI. The CDR3 has 15 residues. The V end was cut by 6 bases, the J end by 2 bases, with 15 bases between. The CDR3 sequence: CASSKNDRATDTQYF. The CDR3 region has the DNA TGTGCCAGCAGCAAAAACGACAGAGCCACAGATACGCAGTATTTT.

This clone was seen more than once but under ten times. The chain uses TRBV5-1 and TRBJ1-1; perhaps TRBD1 as D (6 bases). Trimming removed 4 bases from V and 0 bases from J, with 13 bases in between. The length of the CDR3 is 15 residues. CDR1 is SGHRS and CDR2 is YFSETQ in the germline V gene. The CDR3 DNA reads as TGCGCCAGCAGCCTTCGGACAGTTATGAACACTGAAGCTTTCTTT. Its translation is CASSLRTVMNTEAFF.

This clone was counted between two and nine times. This sequence joins TRBV19 and TRBJ1-4; maybe TRBD1 (5 bases). The CDR3 is 18 residues long. V lost 2 bases and J 5 bases, leaving 21 bases between the germline ends. Germline CDR1 is LNHDA and CDR2 is SQIVND (reference sequence). CDR3 protein: CASSISGELDSLNEKLFF. The CDR3 region has the DNA TGTGCCAGTAGTATAAGTGGGGAACTTGACAGTCTAAATGAAAAACTGTTTTTT.